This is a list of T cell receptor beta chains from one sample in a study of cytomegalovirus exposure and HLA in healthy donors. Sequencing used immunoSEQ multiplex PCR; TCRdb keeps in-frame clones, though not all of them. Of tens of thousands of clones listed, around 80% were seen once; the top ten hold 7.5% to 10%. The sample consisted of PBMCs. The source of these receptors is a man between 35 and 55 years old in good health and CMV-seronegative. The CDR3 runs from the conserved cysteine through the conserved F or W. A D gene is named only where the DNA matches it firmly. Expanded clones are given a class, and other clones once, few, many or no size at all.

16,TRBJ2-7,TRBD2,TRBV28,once,TGTGCCAGCAGTTCCCCGGGACTAGCGGGGTCGGGGGAGCAGTACTTC,CASSSPGLAGSGEQYF
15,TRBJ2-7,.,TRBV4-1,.,TGCGCCAGCAGCCCCCCTCCAGGGGGGACCTACGAGCAGTACTTC,CASSPPPGGTYEQYF
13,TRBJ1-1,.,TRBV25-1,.,TGTGCCAGCAGTGCCACAGAAACCACTGAAGCTTTCTTT,CASSATETTEAFF
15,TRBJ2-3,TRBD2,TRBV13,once,TGTGCCAGCAGCTTCGCGGGAGAAGGCACAGATACGCAGTATTTT,CASSFAGEGTDTQYF
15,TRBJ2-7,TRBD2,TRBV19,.,TGTGCCAGTAGTCCCCCGACTAGCGGGAAAAACGAGCAGTACTTC,CASSPPTSGKNEQYF
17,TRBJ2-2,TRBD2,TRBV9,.,TGTGCCAGCAGCGGGGAGGGATATGCGGGAGTTTTCCGGGAGCTGTTTTTT,CASSGEGYAGVFRELFF
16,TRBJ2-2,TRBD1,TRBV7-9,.,TGTGCCAGCAGCCTCCGGACAGGGACAGGCACCGGGGAGCTGTTTTTT,CASSLRTGTGTGELFF
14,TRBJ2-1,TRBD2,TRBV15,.,TGTGCCACCAGCTTTCGAGCGGGAGGTAATGAGCAGTTCTTC,CATSFRAGGNEQFF
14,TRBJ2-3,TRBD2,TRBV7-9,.,TGTGCCAGCAGCTTGGGGACTAGTGGCGATACGCAGTATTTT,CASSLGTSGDTQYF
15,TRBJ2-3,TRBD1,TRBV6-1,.,TGTGCCAGCAGTGGTCCCGGGACAGGGACAGATACGCAGTATTTT,CASSGPGTGTDTQYF
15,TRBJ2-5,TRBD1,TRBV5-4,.,TGTGCCAGCAGCTCGGACAGGGGATTCACTGAGACCCAGTACTTC,CASSSDRGFTETQYF
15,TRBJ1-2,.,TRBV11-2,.,TGTGCCAGCAGCCTCGCCTCGGGTTCTAACTATGGCTACACCTTC,CASSLASGSNYGYTF
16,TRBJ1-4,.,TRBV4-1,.,TGCGCCAGCAGCAACCATCCATCTACCGTCCCCGAAAAACTGTTTTTT,CASSNHPSTVPEKLFF
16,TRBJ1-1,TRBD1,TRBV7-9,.,TGTGCCAGCAGCCGCCCACAGGGGGCGCTTTTCACTGAAGCTTTCTTT,CASSRPQGALFTEAFF
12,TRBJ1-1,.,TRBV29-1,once,TGCAGCGTCTATCAGGGGTGGGCTGAAGCTTTCTTT,CSVYQGWAEAFF
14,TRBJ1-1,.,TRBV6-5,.,TGTGCCAGCAGTGCTTCCTTGGACAGCACTGAAGCTTTCTTT,CASSASLDSTEAFF
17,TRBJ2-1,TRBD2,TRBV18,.,TGTGCCAGCTCACCACCGGTCTTAGCGGGAGGGTGGAATGAGCAGTTCTTC,CASSPPVLAGGWNEQFF
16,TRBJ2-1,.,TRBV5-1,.,TGCGCCAGCAGCTTGAGGAGGTTGAGTGGTATTGGTGAGCAGTTCTTC,CASSLRRLSGIGEQFF
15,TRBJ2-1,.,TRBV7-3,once,TGTGCCAGCAGCCCAGACAGGAGCTCCTACAATGAGCAGTTCTTC,CASSPDRSSYNEQFF
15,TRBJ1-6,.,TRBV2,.,TGTGCCAGCATCGAAGCTTGGCAGGGGTTTTCACCCCTCCACTTT,CASIEAWQGFSPLHF
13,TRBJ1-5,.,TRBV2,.,TGTGCCAGCATCAGGACAAGAAATCAGCCCCAGCATTTT,CASIRTRNQPQHF
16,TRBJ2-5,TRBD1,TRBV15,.,TGTGCCACCAGCAGAGATGGAGAGGGGGCGGGTGAGGCCCAGTACTTC,CATSRDGEGAGEAQYF
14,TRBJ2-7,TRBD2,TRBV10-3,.,TGTGCCATCAGTGGGACTAGCGGGGGGTACGAGCAGTACTTC,CAISGTSGGYEQYF
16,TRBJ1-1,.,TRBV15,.,TGTGCCACCAGCAGACGGGGGGCCAGGGTGGTCACTGAAGCTTTCTTT,CATSRRGARVVTEAFF
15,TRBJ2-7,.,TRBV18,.,TGTGCCAGCTCACCAATGGCAGGGGACTACTACGAGCAGTACTTC,CASSPMAGDYYEQYF
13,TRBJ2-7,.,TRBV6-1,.,TGTGCCGCTCAGGCAGTGCATACCTACGAGCAGTACTTC,CAAQAVHTYEQYF
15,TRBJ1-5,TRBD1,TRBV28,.,TGTGCCAGCAACTTGGACAGGGGGCAGAATCAGCCCCAGCATTTT,CASNLDRGQNQPQHF
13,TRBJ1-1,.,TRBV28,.,TGTGCCAGCAGTTTTGTATTGAACACTGAAGCTTTCTTT,CASSFVLNTEAFF
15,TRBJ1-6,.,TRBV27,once,TGTGCCAGCAGCTCCGACAGGTTATATAATTCACCCCTCCACTTT,CASSSDRLYNSPLHF
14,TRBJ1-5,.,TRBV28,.,TGTGCCAGCAGTTTGGGGGGGGGCAATCAGCCCCAGCATTTT,CASSLGGGNQPQHF
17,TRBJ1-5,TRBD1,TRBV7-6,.,TGTGCCAGCAGCTTATTCTCGGGACAGGGAGACAATCAGCCCCAGCATTTT,CASSLFSGQGDNQPQHF
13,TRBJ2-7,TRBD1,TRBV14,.,TGTGCCAGCAGGCTGACAGGGGACTACGAGCAGTACTTC,CASRLTGDYEQYF
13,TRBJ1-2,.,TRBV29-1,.,TGCAGCGTTGAAGATCTGGGGGGGTATGGCTACACCTTC,CSVEDLGGYGYTF
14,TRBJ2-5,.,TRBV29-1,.,TGCAGCGTTGAAGATCTAGGGGGGGGAGAGACCCAGTACTTC,CSVEDLGGGETQYF